This TCR beta chain derives from a study of CD8 T cells in ankylosing spondylitis. CDR1 and CDR2 (germline): SGHAT, FQNNGV. The V end lost 2 bases, the J end lost 6 bases, and 15 bases lay between the germline ends. CDR3 length: 15 amino acids. TCRdb independently ran MiXCR on the 5' RACE reads; one entry per CDR3 protein. The sample carries 200,000 to 300,000 distinct CDR3 sequences, about 10% recorded once. The study's findings and limits: Prior work had noted some motif variants in reactive arthritis blood and synovial fluid.

Details on this clonotype: Its target is not known.

The sequenced sample was blood, either unsorted or a sorted T cell fraction (not recorded which). This rearrangement joins TRBV11-2 to TRBJ2-3; D may be TRBD2 (5 bases). This TCR was recovered from a male donor with ankylosing spondylitis or in good health (not recorded which). CDR3 DNA sequence: TGTGCCAGCAGCTTAATCCGTGGCGGGTTGGATACGCAGTATTTT. Protein sequence: CASSLIRGGLDTQYF.